Included here is one TCR beta chain sequence, with context. This specimen comes from a study of blood T cells in healthy people across ages. Study information: Template switching recovered approximately one barcoded beta molecule for every two T cells.

Primers used in a second PCR of about 6 to 11 cycles were a sample-barcoded 5' primer and a J-beta primer mix. A 12-random-nucleotide template-switch adaptor tagged each cDNA molecule. TCRdb passed the 5' RACE reads through MiXCR, listing each CDR3 protein once. The repertoire consists of 650,000 to 1,000,000 distinct CDR3 sequences, with under 40% occurring once and the leading ten covering 10% to 15%. Healthy individuals of Caucasian origin from Russia, aged roughly 6 to 90, served as donors. No fewer than 5 micrograms of total RNA were isolated from every sample. CDR3 length: 12 amino acids. V lost 5 bases to trimming and J lost 8 bases, with 12 bases between them. The germline CDR1 and CDR2 sequences are SGHTA and FQGTGA.

The rearrangement links TRBV7-3 to TRBJ1-1; D ambiguous. This TCR derives from a young man in good health. The sequencing input was blood. CDR3 sequence reads: CASSPPGEEAFF. In nucleotides, the CDR3 is TGTGCCAGCAGCCCTCCCGGGGAGGAAGCTTTCTTT. The full variable domain, completed using reference TRBV7-3 and TRBJ1-1, is GAGVSQTPSNKVTEKGKYVELRCDPISGHTALYWYRQSLGQGPEFLIYFQGTGAADDSGLPNDRFFAVRPEGSVSTLKIQRTERGDSAVYLCASSPPGEEAFFGQGTRLTVV.